This T cell receptor (beta chain) was sequenced for a study of T cell responses to AZD1222 COVID-19 vaccine. Study results and caveats: Repertoires were obtained solely post-peak T cell response. It should be noted that donors were predominantly white British and more often female, and clonal diversity was possibly underestimated. Seropositive at baseline were only a handful of AZD1222 recipients.

A remark on this clone: Its antigen is not identified.

This table comes from immunoSEQ multiplex PCR, and its TCRdb copy is limited to in-frame clones, with some not included. The profile covers about 110,000 clones, with more than 70% appearing a single time and 2.5% to 4% taken by the ten largest. Germline V CDR1 and CDR2: SNHLY, FYNNEI. V was cut by 6 bases and J by 8 bases, with 10 bases left in between. There are 12 residues in the CDR3. The sample in question was peripheral blood, obtained on day 0 of AZD1222 vaccination. The origin of this receptor is an adult in good health. This sequence joins TRBV2 and TRBJ1-4; no clear D. The CDR3 DNA reads as TGTGCCAGCAGGGATAACGTAGAAAAACTGTTTTTT. Translating it yields CASRDNVEKLFF.